These 17 T cell receptor beta chains share one sample of origin, sequenced in a study of human T cells and chemical hapten exposure. Time point indicated: pre-sensitization, week 0. Treatment in this sample: therapeutic diphenylcyclopropenone sensitization with weekly scalp DPC. TCRdb ran MiXCR on the RACE reads and lists one entry per CDR3 protein. This table has more than 75,000 distinct CDR3 sequences, roughly 8.8% appearing once. The sequencing here drew on whole blood, taken in connection with sensitization to the hapten diphenylcyclopropenone (DPC). These receptors originate from a woman in her forties with alopecia areata. Some clones in this sample may be carry-over from other donors' samples.

This clonotype was seen only a few times. This chain connects TRBV2 to TRBJ2-7; possible D gene TRBD1, 6 bases. Per germline, CDR1 SNHLY and CDR2 FYNNEI. The ends were cut back, 5 bases at V and 6 bases at J, with 14 bases in the middle. CDR3 length: 13 amino acids. For the CDR3, the DNA is TGTGCCAGCAGTTACTGGGACATGTTCGAGCAGTACTTC. Translation gives CASSYWDMFEQYF.

This clonotype showed up many times. The DNA of the CDR3 is TGTGCCAGCAGTGAAAATAGCGGGGACTCCTACAATGAGCAGTTCTTC. Its protein is CASSENSGDSYNEQFF. This chain joins TRBV25-1 and TRBJ2-1, with 8 bases lining up with TRBD2. The CDR3 is made up of 16 amino acids. The germline V gene has CDR1 MGHDK and CDR2 SYGVNS. V trimming: 2 bases; J trimming: 0 bases; junction bases outside the gene matches: 3.

At least ten counts were recorded for this clonotype. The chain links TRBV11-2 to TRBJ2-6; D assignment may be TRBD1 or TRBD2 (6 bases each). Germline V gene lookup returns CDR1 SGHAT and CDR2 FQNNGV. Deletions cut 5 bases from V and 0 bases from J, with 14 bases between. The CDR3 loop spans 17 amino acids. Here the CDR3 reads CASSPEGGISGANVLTF. CDR3 sequence (DNA): TGTGCCAGCAGCCCCGAGGGGGGCATCTCTGGGGCCAACGTCCTGACTTTC.

This clonotype has a count of ten or more. The CDR3: CASRPGQGREKLFF. The CDR3 bases are TGTGCCAGCAGACCGGGACAGGGTAGAGAAAAACTGTTTTTT. V usage is TRBV28 and J usage is TRBJ1-4; 9 nucleotides line up with TRBD1. CDR3 length: 14 residues. CDR1 MDHEN and CDR2 SYDVKM come from the germline V gene. The J segment lost 8 bases and the V segment lost 6 bases, leaving 7 bases of the junction unmatched.

This clonotype occurred a few times. The chain carries TRBV6-2 or TRBV6-3 and TRBJ2-5; 7 positions match TRBD2. Germline V gene data show CDR1 as MNHEY and CDR2 as SVGEGT. The CDR3 contains 14 residues. V shed 4 bases and J 4 bases; nucleotides not matched to a gene: 6. In DNA, the CDR3 is TGTGCCAGCAGTTGGGGACTACCTTCAGAGACCCAGTACTTC. Its translation: CASSWGLPSETQYF.

This clonotype was seen repeatedly, ten times or more. DNA for the CDR3: TGTGCCAGCAGCCCAGGGACAGCTTTCGTGGACCAGCATTTT. It is translated as CASSPGTAFVDQHF. The rearrangement uses TRBV5-6 and TRBJ1-5, with 7 bases that match TRBD1. Germline CDR1 SGHDT, CDR2 YYEEEE. This CDR3 has 14 residues. V shed 4 bases, J shed 12 bases, and the junction held 13 bases outside the gene matches.

This clonotype was detected ten times or more. This chain connects TRBV12-3 or TRBV12-4 to TRBJ1-5; D is unresolved. The CDR3 is 13 residues long. Trimming cost V 6 bases and J 9 bases, with 15 bases left between them. The CDR3 is CASSLGPFRPQHF. The DNA of the CDR3 is TGTGCCAGCAGCCTCGGACCCTTTAGGCCCCAGCATTTT.

This clonotype was found a few times. The J gene is TRBJ2-7, the V gene TRBV20-1; 9 nucleotides match TRBD1. The V segment lost 5 bases and the J segment 8 bases; nucleotides outside the gene matches: 10. This CDR3 is built from 13 residues. Germline V gene lookup returns CDR1 DFQATT and CDR2 SNEGSKA (reference sequence). The CDR3 spells CSASGTGNSKQYF. The CDR3 DNA is TGCAGTGCTTCCGGGACAGGGAATTCGAAGCAGTACTTC.

This clonotype was seen a few times. This sequence joins TRBV7-2 and TRBJ2-3, with TRBD2 identical over 10 bases. CDR1 and CDR2 from the germline V gene are SGHTA and FQGNSA. Germline trimming cut 0 bases from V and 3 bases from J; bases unmatched to any gene: 6. The CDR3 has 17 residues. Here the CDR3 DNA reads TGTGCCAGCAGCTTAGCGGAGCGGGGGGGAGGTACAGATACGCAGTATTTT. Translated, it gives CASSLAERGGGTDTQYF.

This chain links TRBV30 with TRBJ2-7; TRBD2 is a possible D gene (6 bases). Deletions cut 3 bases from V and 9 bases from J, with 24 bases between. The CDR3 has 15 amino acids. From germline, CDR1 is GTSNPN and CDR2 SVGIG (reference sequence). CDR3 DNA sequence: TGTGCCTGGAGGACGGAAGGACTACCCCTTAGGGCGCAGTACTTC. It specifies CAWRTEGLPLRAQYF.

This clonotype turned up a few times. J is TRBJ2-7 and V is TRBV3-1, with 7 nucleotides matching TRBD1. V dropped 2 bases and J dropped 5; count of bases not matched to a gene: 6. The V gene's germline CDR1 is LGHDT and CDR2 YNNKEL (reference sequence). This CDR3 comprises 14 residues. The CDR3 region is CASSQSPTGHEQYF. The DNA of the CDR3 is TGTGCCAGCAGCCAAAGCCCGACAGGGCACGAGCAGTACTTC.

The sample holds many counts of this clonotype. The gene calls are TRBV24-1 and TRBJ1-1, with D unresolved. The CDR3 has 14 amino acids. V lost 5 bases, J lost 1 base, and 10 bases lay in between. Per germline, CDR1 KGHDR and CDR2 SFDVKD. In DNA form, the CDR3 reads TGTGCCACCAGTGTCGGAGGGTCGAACACTGAAGCTTTCTTT. Its translation is CATSVGGSNTEAFF.

This clonotype showed up many times. V gene TRBV3-1 combines with J gene TRBJ1-2, with 7 bases that match TRBD1. Trimming cost V 4 bases and J 5 bases; bases outside gene matches: 13. Germline V gene lookup returns CDR1 LGHDT and CDR2 YNNKEL (reference sequence). This CDR3 is built from 16 residues. The CDR3 is CASSPTGSRTSYGYTF. The CDR3, as DNA: TGTGCCAGCAGCCCGACAGGGTCTCGAACCTCGTATGGCTACACCTTC. The variable domain in full, with the rest retrieved from reference TRBV3-1 and TRBJ1-2, is DTAVSQTPKYLVTQMGNDKSIKCEQNLGHDTMYWYKQDSKKFLKIMFSYNNKELIINETVPNRFSPKSPDKAHLNLHINSLELGDSAVYFCASSPTGSRTSYGYTFGSGTRLTVV.

The DNA of the CDR3 is TGCAGTGCTAGCCGGGGACAGGGGGTCGGTGAGACCCAGTACTTC. Translated: CSASRGQGVGETQYF. This chain links TRBV20-1 with TRBJ2-5; 11 nucleotides align to TRBD1. The junction had 8 bases not matched to a gene; V was cut back by 3 bases and J by 5 bases. CDR3 length equals 15 residues. Germline V CDR1 and CDR2: DFQATT, SNEGSKA (reference sequence).

There are many counts of this clonotype. V and J are TRBV11-2 and TRBJ1-2, with D tentatively TRBD1 (5 bases). This CDR3 is built from 13 residues. The germline V gene encodes CDR1 SGHAT and CDR2 FQNNGV. V was trimmed by 7 bases and J by 5 bases, leaving 14 bases between them. The CDR3 region is CASTPGTRYGYTF. The DNA of the CDR3 is TGTGCCAGCACCCCCGGGACCAGATATGGCTACACCTTC.

This clonotype was detected ten times or more. This chain links TRBV20-1 with TRBJ1-1; 8 nucleotides align to TRBD1. The CDR3 contains 15 residues. J was trimmed by 10 bases and V by 0 bases; bases with no gene match: 13. From germline, CDR1 is DFQATT and CDR2 SNEGSKA (reference sequence). CDR3 in amino acids: CSAREGQAFIGRAFF. CDR3 nucleotide sequence: TGCAGTGCTAGAGAGGGACAGGCCTTCATCGGGCGAGCTTTCTTT.

This clonotype was seen only a few times. The chain is built from TRBV20-1 and TRBJ1-2, with a possible D match to TRBD1 (5 bases). The germline gives CDR1 DFQATT, CDR2 SNEGSKA (reference sequence). The ends were cut back, 5 bases at V and 3 bases at J, with 10 bases in the middle. The CDR3 is 12 residues long. CDR3 protein: CSARQSYYGYTF. CDR3 nucleotide sequence: TGCAGTGCTCGACAGTCTTACTATGGCTACACCTTC.